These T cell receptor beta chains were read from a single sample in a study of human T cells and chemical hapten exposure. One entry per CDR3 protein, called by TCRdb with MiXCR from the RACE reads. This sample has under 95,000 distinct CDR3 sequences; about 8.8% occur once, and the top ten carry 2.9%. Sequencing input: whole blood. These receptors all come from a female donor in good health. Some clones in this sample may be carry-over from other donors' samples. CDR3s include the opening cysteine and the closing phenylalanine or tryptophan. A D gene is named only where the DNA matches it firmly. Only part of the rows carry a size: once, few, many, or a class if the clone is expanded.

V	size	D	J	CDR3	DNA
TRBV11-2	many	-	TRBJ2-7	CASSLGSGGSYEQYF	TGTGCCAGCAGCTTAGGGTCAGGGGGGTCCTACGAGCAGTACTTC
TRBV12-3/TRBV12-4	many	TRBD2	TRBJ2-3	CASSLRLAPQADTQYF	TGTGCCAGCAGTTTACGACTAGCGCCACAGGCAGATACGCAGTATTTT
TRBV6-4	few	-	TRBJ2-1	CASSDKTSNEQFF	TGTGCCAGCAGTGACAAGACTTCCAATGAGCAGTTCTTC
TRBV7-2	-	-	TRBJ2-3	CASSPGRSKASTDTQYF	TGTGCCAGCAGCCCGGGCAGGTCGAAAGCTAGCACAGATACGCAGTATTTT
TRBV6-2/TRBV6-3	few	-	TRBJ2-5	CASSQPGLSQETQYF	TGTGCCAGCAGCCAACCGGGACTTAGCCAAGAGACCCAGTACTTC
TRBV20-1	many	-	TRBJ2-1	CSARDRPTPYNEQFF	TGCAGTGCTAGAGATCGACCTACCCCCTACAATGAGCAGTTCTTC
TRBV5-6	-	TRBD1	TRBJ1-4	CASSLGTGSEKLFF	TGTGCCAGCAGCTTGGGGACAGGGAGCGAAAAACTGTTTTTT
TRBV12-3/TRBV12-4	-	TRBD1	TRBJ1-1	CASSKTGEDTEAFF	TGTGCCAGCAGCAAAACAGGGGAGGACACTGAAGCTTTCTTT
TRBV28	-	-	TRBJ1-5	CASGLKGFSDANQPQHF	TGTGCCAGCGGTTTAAAGGGTTTTTCCGACGCCAATCAGCCCCAGCATTTT
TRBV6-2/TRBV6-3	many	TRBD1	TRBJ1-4	CASSSGRQGNEKLFF	TGTGCCAGCAGTTCTGGAAGACAGGGGAATGAAAAACTGTTTTTT
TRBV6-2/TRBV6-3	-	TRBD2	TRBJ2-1	CASSSGTSGRPEQFF	TGTGCCAGCAGTTCCGGGACTAGCGGGAGGCCCGAGCAGTTCTTC
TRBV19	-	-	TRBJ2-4	CASSQKIKNIQYF	TGTGCCAGTAGTCAAAAGATCAAAAACATTCAGTACTTC
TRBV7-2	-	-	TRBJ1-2	CAISPDRFHGYTF	TGTGCCATCAGCCCGGACCGATTCCATGGCTACACCTTC
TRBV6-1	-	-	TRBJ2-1	CASRQDRYNEQFF	TGTGCCAGCCGACAGGATCGATACAATGAGCAGTTCTTC
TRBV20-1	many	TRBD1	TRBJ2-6	CSARVAYGQGRLGSGANVLTF	TGCAGTGCTAGGGTAGCATACGGACAGGGCCGATTGGGCTCTGGGGCCAACGTCCTGACTTTC
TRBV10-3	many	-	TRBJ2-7	CAISDFSYEQYF	TGTGCCATCAGTGACTTCTCCTACGAGCAGTACTTC
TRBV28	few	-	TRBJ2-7	CASSSSFGYRPSYEQYF	TGTGCCAGCAGTTCCTCTTTCGGTTATAGACCTTCCTACGAGCAGTACTTC
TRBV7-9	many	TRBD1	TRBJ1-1	CASSDRGPELMEAFF	TGTGCCAGCAGCGACAGGGGTCCCGAACTGATGGAAGCTTTCTTT
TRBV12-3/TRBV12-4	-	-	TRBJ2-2	CASRRTGELFF	TGTGCCAGCCGGAGGACCGGGGAGCTGTTTTTT
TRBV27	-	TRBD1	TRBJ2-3	CASSQQGATDTQYF	TGTGCCAGCAGTCAACAGGGGGCTACAGATACGCAGTATTTT
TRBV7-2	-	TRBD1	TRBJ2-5	CASSPLSGTDPVTQYF	TGTGCCAGCAGTCCCTTATCCGGGACAGACCCAGTGACCCAGTACTTC
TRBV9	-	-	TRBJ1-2	CASSVEPGLGQDGYTF	TGTGCCAGCAGCGTAGAGCCAGGATTGGGACAAGATGGCTACACCTTC
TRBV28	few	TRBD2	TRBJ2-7	CAIDGSGTPYEQYF	TGTGCCATCGACGGGAGCGGGACGCCTTACGAGCAGTACTTC
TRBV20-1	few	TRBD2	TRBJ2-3	CSATGLAGEGFLDTQYF	TGCAGTGCCACAGGACTAGCGGGAGAGGGTTTTTTAGATACGCAGTATTTT
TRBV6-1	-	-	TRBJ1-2	CASSKDRNYGYTF	TGTGCCAGCAGTAAGGACCGGAACTATGGCTACACCTTC